These 12 T cell receptor beta chains originate from one sample sequenced in a study of CD8 T cells in Susac syndrome. cDNA came from about 0.5 to 1 ug RNA primed by random hexamers. TCRdb ran MiXCR on the immunoSEQ multiplex PCR reads and lists one entry per CDR3 protein. This table holds about 160,000 distinct CDR3 sequences, 92% found once. Specimen: CD4+ T cells from PBMCs. These receptors originate from a human donor in good health.

This clonotype was seen only a few times. V gene TRBV6-2 or TRBV6-3 combines with J gene TRBJ1-1, with unresolved D. The CDR3 has 12 residues. Germline V gene data show CDR1 as MNHEY and CDR2 as SVGEGT. V lost 6 bases and J 6 bases, leaving 11 bases between the germline ends. CDR3 region: CASSRRGSEAFF. The CDR3, as DNA: TGTGCCAGCAGCCGCCGCGGATCTGAAGCTTTCTTT.

The V gene is TRBV19, the J gene TRBJ2-6, with TRBD1 matching over 8 bases. Looked up from germline, CDR1 is LNHDA and CDR2 is SQIVND (reference sequence). V shed 4 bases, J shed 2 bases, and the junction held 10 bases outside the gene matches. The CDR3 consists of 18 residues. This CDR3 reads CASSRGQDSGPGANVLTF. The CDR3 bases are TGTGCCAGTAGTAGGGGACAGGATTCGGGCCCTGGGGCCAACGTCCTGACTTTC.

The chain employs TRBV30 and TRBJ1-1, with 7 bases that match TRBD1. The J segment lost 3 bases and the V segment lost 0 bases, leaving 4 bases of the junction unmatched. Germline CDR1 GTSNPN, CDR2 SVGIG (reference sequence). CDR3 length: 14 amino acids. The CDR3 DNA is TGTGCCTGGAGTGTACAGGGGCGGTACACTGAAGCTTTCTTT. Protein product: CAWSVQGRYTEAFF. The full variable domain, rest sourced from reference TRBV30 and TRBJ1-1, is SQTIHQWPATLVQPVGSPLSLECTVEGTSNPNLYWYRQAAGRGLQLLFYSVGIGQISSEVPQNLSASRPQDRQFILSSKKLLLSDSGFYLCAWSVQGRYTEAFFGQGTRLTVV.

The chain is built from TRBV24-1 and TRBJ2-2; 9 nucleotides line up with TRBD1. Trimming removed 11 bases from V and 5 bases from J; junction bases left unmatched: 8. Per the germline V gene, CDR1 is KGHDR and CDR2 is SFDVKD. The CDR3 contains 14 residues. The DNA of the CDR3 is TGTGCCAGCCCGGACAGGGGTCAGACCGGGGAGCTGTTTTTT. Translating gives CASPDRGQTGELFF.

The chain couples TRBV7-9 to TRBJ2-7; 11 bases are a match to TRBD2. V shed 8 bases and J 4 bases; nucleotides not matched to a gene: 13. This CDR3 region has 16 residues. The V gene's germline CDR1 is SEHNR and CDR2 FQNEAQ (reference sequence). The CDR3: CASSKLAGALGYEQYF. CDR3 in DNA: TGTGCCAGCTCAAAACTAGCGGGAGCGCTGGGATACGAGCAGTACTTC.

This clonotype has a handful of counts. V is TRBV25-1 and J is TRBJ2-7, with TRBD1 matching over 9 bases. Unmatched junction bases numbered 0, after V lost 2 bases and J lost 1 base. Germline V gene lookup returns CDR1 MGHDK and CDR2 SYGVNS. This CDR3 spans 14 amino acids. CDR3 nucleotide sequence: TGTGCCAGCAGTGAAGGGACAGGGTCCTACGAGCAGTACTTC. Amino acids: CASSEGTGSYEQYF.

The chain is built from TRBV11-3 and TRBJ2-4; a possible D gene is TRBD1 (6 bases). The CDR3 has 13 amino acids. The V end lost 9 bases, the J end lost 3 bases, and 12 bases lay between the germline ends. Germline-derived CDR1 and CDR2 are SGHNT and YENEEA. The CDR3 coding sequence is TGTGCCAGTGCAGGGGAAGACAAAAACATTCAGTACTTC. This codes for CASAGEDKNIQYF.

The rearrangement joins TRBV29-1 to TRBJ1-2; 12 bases line up with TRBD1. CDR3 length equals 16 residues. J was trimmed by 3 bases and V by 3 bases; bases with no gene match: 8. The germline V gene encodes CDR1 SQVTM and CDR2 ANQGSEA. DNA of the CDR3: TGCAGCGTTGAGGGATCGGGACAGGGGGCTCACTATGGCTACACCTTC. This encodes CSVEGSGQGAHYGYTF.

The J gene is TRBJ2-5, the V gene TRBV20-1; the match to TRBD2 covers 13 bases. Trimming removed 6 bases from V and 2 bases from J; junction bases left unmatched: 12. From germline, CDR1 is DFQATT and CDR2 SNEGSKA (reference sequence). The CDR3 is made up of 17 amino acids. This chain's CDR3 is CSANRLAGGPGQETQYF. CDR3 nucleotide sequence: TGCAGTGCCAACCGACTAGCGGGGGGCCCAGGGCAAGAGACCCAGTACTTC.

This sequence joins TRBV18 and TRBJ2-7; D could derive from TRBD1 or TRBD2 (5 bases each). The V end lost 0 bases, the J end lost 6 bases, and 18 bases lay between the germline ends. This CDR3 spans 16 amino acids. The germline CDR1 and CDR2 sequences are KGHSH and LQKENI. In DNA, the CDR3 is TGTGCCAGCTCACCACCGGGACCCCACAAGACTGGCGAGCAGTACTTC. This translates into CASSPPGPHKTGEQYF.

V and J are TRBV7-7 and TRBJ2-3; D is unresolved. This CDR3 region has 13 residues. V shed 5 bases and J shed 11 bases, with 17 bases lying between them. Germline values: CDR1 SSHAT, CDR2 FNYEAQ (reference sequence). CDR3 residues: CASSASFETGQYF. The CDR3 DNA is TGTGCCAGCAGCGCCTCTTTTGAGACCGGGCAGTATTTT.

The gene calls are TRBV18 and TRBJ2-2; D gene ambiguous. This CDR3 contains 15 residues. Trimming took off 2 bases at V and 3 bases at J, with 10 bases between the two ends. Germline V gives CDR1 KGHSH, CDR2 LQKENI. The CDR3 nucleotides are TGTGCCAGCTCACCAACCGGTACCTACACCGGGGAGCTGTTTTTT. It is translated as CASSPTGTYTGELFF.